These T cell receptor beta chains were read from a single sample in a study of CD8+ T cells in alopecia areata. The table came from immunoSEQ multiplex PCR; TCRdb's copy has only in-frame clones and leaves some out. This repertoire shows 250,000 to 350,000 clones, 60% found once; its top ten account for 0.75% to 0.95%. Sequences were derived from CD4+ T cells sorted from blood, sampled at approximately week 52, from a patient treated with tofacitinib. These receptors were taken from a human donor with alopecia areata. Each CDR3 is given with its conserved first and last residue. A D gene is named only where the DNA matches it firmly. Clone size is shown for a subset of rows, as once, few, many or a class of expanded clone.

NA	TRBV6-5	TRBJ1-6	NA	TGTGCCAGCAGTTACGCCGGGGGCGCTTCTAATTCACCCCTCCACTTT	CASSYAGGASNSPLHF
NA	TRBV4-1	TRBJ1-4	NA	TGCGCCAGCAGCCAACGATACGACCCCATCCATAATGAAAAACTGTTTTTT	CASSQRYDPIHNEKLFF
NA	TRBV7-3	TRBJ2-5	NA	TGTGCCAGCAGCTCGCAGACAGCTGCAGGGACCCAGTACTTC	CASSSQTAAGTQYF
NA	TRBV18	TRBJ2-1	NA	TGTGCCAGCTCACTACACAGTCCCAGGACGATCGATGAGCAGTTCTTC	CASSLHSPRTIDEQFF
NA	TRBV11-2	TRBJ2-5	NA	TGTGCCAGCAGCTTCCGGGACGGGATGCAAGAGACCCAGTACTTC	CASSFRDGMQETQYF
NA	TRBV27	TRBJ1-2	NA	TGTGCCAGCAGCCTAAACAGGTTCCCTATCTATGGCTACACCTTC	CASSLNRFPIYGYTF
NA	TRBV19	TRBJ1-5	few	TGTGCCAGTAGTATAGTCGGTGGGGGCAATCAGCCCCAGCATTTT	CASSIVGGGNQPQHF
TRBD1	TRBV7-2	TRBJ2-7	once	TGTGCCAGCAGCCTAGGGACAGTCTACGAGCAGTACTTC	CASSLGTVYEQYF
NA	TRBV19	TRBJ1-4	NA	TGTGCCAGTAGTATAGATCTATCGGGGCAGAGGGAAAAACTGTTTTTT	CASSIDLSGQREKLFF
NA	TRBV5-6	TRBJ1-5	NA	TGTGCCAGCAGCCCCGCGGACGGGAATGGTCAGCCCCAGCATTTT	CASSPADGNGQPQHF
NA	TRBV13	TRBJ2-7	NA	TGTGCCAGCAGCTTAGGCGGGTCGCTCTCCTACGAGCAGTACTTC	CASSLGGSLSYEQYF
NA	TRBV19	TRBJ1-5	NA	TGTGCCAGTAACAACAGGGACGGTCAGCCCCAGCATTTT	CASNNRDGQPQHF
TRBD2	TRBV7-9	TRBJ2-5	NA	TGTGCCAGCAGCCCGCAACTAGCGGGGGAAGAGACCCAGTACTTC	CASSPQLAGEETQYF
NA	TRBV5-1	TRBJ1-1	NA	TGCGCCAGCAGCTTGGAGGGAGCAATTGAAGCTTTCTTT	CASSLEGAIEAFF
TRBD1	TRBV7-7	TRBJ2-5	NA	TGTGCTAGCAGCGCCGCCGGGACAGTCCAAGAGACCCAGTACTTC	CASSAAGTVQETQYF
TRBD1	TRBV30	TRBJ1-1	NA	TGTGCCTGTTGGGACAGACTGAACACTGAAGCTTTCTTT	CACWDRLNTEAFF
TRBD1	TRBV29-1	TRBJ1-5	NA	TGCAGCGTTGACACAGGGGTAAATCAGCCCCAGCATTTT	CSVDTGVNQPQHF
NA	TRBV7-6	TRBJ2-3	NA	TGTGCCAGCAGCCGGCTCCCCACAGATACGCAGTATTTT	CASSRLPTDTQYF
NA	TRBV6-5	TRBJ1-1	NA	TGTGCCAGCAGCCGCAGAGCCATGAACACTGAAGCTTTCTTT	CASSRRAMNTEAFF
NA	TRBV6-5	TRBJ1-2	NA	TGTGCCAGCCGTTACAGGGTCGGCTATGGCTACACCTTC	CASRYRVGYGYTF
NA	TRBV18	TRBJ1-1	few	TGTGCCAGCTCACCACCGTTGGGCCTGGACACTGAAGCTTTCTTT	CASSPPLGLDTEAFF
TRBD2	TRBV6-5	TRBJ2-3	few	TGTGCCAGCTCGAAGCGGGGAGGTACGCAGTATTTT	CASSKRGGTQYF
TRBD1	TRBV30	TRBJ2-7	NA	TGTGCCTGGAGTCCCGGGACAGGGGGTCGCGAGCAGTACTTC	CAWSPGTGGREQYF
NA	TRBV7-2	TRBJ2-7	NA	TGTGCCAGCAGCTTAGTATGGGCTAATGAGGGCGACGAGCAGTACTTC	CASSLVWANEGDEQYF
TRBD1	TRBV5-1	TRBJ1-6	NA	TGCGCCAGCAGCTTGGTAGAGGGGGCTGCGGCCCTCCACTTT	CASSLVEGAAALHF
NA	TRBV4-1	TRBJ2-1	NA	TGCGCCAGCAGCCTGGGCAGATCCTACAATGAGCAGTTCTTC	CASSLGRSYNEQFF
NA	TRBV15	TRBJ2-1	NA	TGTGCCACCAGCAGAGATCTTGTCCTAGCTCATGAGCAGTTCTTC	CATSRDLVLAHEQFF
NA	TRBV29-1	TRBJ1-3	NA	TGCAGCGCTCAGGGCAGAACCATATATTTT	CSAQGRTIYF
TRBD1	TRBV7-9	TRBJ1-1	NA	TGTGCCAGCAGCTTAGGGGACAGCACCACTGAAGCTTTCTTT	CASSLGDSTTEAFF
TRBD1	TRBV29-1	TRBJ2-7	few	TGCAGCGTTGAGGGACAGGGGGCCTACGAGCAGTACTTC	CSVEGQGAYEQYF
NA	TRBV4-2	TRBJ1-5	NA	TGTGCCAGCAGCCAAGATCTCCAGGGTCCTCAGCCCCAGCATTTT	CASSQDLQGPQPQHF
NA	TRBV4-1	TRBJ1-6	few	TGCGCCAGCAGCCCCCAGGGATCAGGGGCAAATTCACCCCTCCACTTT	CASSPQGSGANSPLHF
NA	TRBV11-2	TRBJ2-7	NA	TGTGCCAGCGCCCGAGGTGGCTCCGAGCAGTACTTC	CASARGGSEQYF
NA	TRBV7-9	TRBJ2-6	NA	TGTGCCTCTCAAGCCAGGGCGCTATTTTCTGGGGCCAACGTCCTGACTTTC	CASQARALFSGANVLTF
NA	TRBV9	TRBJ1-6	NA	TGTGCCAGCAGCCCACGGGACCAAACCTCTCCCCTCCACTTT	CASSPRDQTSPLHF
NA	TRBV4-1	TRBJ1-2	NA	TGCGCCAGCAGCCCTCCGGGGCAGCACCATAACTATGGCTACACCTTC	CASSPPGQHHNYGYTF
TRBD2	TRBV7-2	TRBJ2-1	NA	TGTGCCAGCAGCCGGGCTAGCGGGGCTAACTACAATGAGCAGTTCTTC	CASSRASGANYNEQFF
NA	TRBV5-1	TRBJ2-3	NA	TGCGCCAGCAGCCCGGGCTTCCCCCCAGATACGCAGTATTTT	CASSPGFPPDTQYF
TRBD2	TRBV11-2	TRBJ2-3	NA	TGTGCCAGCAGCTTGGGACTAGCGAGTAGGGCAGATACGCAGTATTTT	CASSLGLASRADTQYF
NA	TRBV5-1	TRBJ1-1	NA	TGCGCCAGCAGCTTGGAAATCGGGGCACATATGAACACTGAAGCTTTCTTT	CASSLEIGAHMNTEAFF
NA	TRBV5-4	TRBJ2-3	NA	TGTGCCAGCAGTTCTATAGCCGCTTCTAGCACAGATACGCAGTATTTT	CASSSIAASSTDTQYF
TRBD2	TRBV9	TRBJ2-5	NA	TGTGCCAGCAGCCCAAGCCCCGGGGAGGGCCAAGAGACCCAGTACTTC	CASSPSPGEGQETQYF
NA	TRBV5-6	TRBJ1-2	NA	TGTGCCAGCAGCCGAGGGAGCCGAAGGGACTATGGCTACACCTTC	CASSRGSRRDYGYTF
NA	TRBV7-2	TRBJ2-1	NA	TGTGCCAGCAGCCTCGACAACAATGAGCAGTTCTTC	CASSLDNNEQFF
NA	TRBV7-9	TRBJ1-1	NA	TGTGCCAGCAGCTTGCGGACTGGCAACACTGAAGCTTTCTTT	CASSLRTGNTEAFF
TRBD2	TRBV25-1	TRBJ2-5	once	TGTGCCAGGGGCAGCGGGGGGACCCAGTACTTC	CARGSGGTQYF
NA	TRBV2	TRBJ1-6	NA	TGTGCCAGCAGTGACCGGGGGTCACCCCTCCACTTT	CASSDRGSPLHF
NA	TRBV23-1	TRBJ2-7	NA	TGCGCCAGCTCACCGGGACTGTTCGATGAGGCCCTGTCGTACTTC	CASSPGLFDEALSYF
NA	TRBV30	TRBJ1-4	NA	TGTGCCTGGAGGACCACAGGGACTAATGAAAAACTGTTTTTT	CAWRTTGTNEKLFF
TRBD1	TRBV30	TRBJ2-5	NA	TGTGCCTGGAGTGTATCAGGGGGAGAGACCCAGTACTTC	CAWSVSGGETQYF
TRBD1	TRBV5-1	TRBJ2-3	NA	TGCGCCAGCTCGGGACAGGGAGACACAGATACGCAGTATTTT	CASSGQGDTDTQYF
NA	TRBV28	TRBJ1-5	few	TGTGCCAGCAAGGCCAATCAGCCCCAGCATTTT	CASKANQPQHF
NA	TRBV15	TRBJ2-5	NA	TGTGCCACCAGCAGAGATGGGGCTCAGGGCCAGTACTTC	CATSRDGAQGQYF
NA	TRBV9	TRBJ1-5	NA	TGTGCCAGCAGCGTAGCCGGGACACGCAATCAGCCCCAGCATTTT	CASSVAGTRNQPQHF
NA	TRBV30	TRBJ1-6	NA	TGTGCCTGGAGTGTGCGGGGGCAGGGAAATTCACCCCTCCACTTT	CAWSVRGQGNSPLHF
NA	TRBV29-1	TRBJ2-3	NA	TGCAGCGTTCTTCCTGGGAGGAGCACAGATACGCAGTATTTT	CSVLPGRSTDTQYF
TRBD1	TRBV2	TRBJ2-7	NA	TGTGCCAGCAGTCGGGACAGCTACGAGCAGTACTTC	CASSRDSYEQYF